The subject of this entry is one T cell receptor beta chain. Its specific antigen is unknown. No base qualities exist here, and no much larger clone lies one base off it. CDR1 MNHEY and CDR2 SVGEGT were looked up in the germline V gene. From the cysteine through the phenylalanine, the CDR3 covers 16 amino acids. Just CDR3 DNA is preserved here, 48 bases in frame from base 1. Ends trimmed: V by 3 bases, J by 7 bases; bases unmatched to a gene: 11. The immunoSEQ Assay, a bias-controlled multiplex PCR, was used to amplify TCRbeta CDR3 regions from genomic DNA. Processing in the source paper ran as follows. The number of nucleated cells in each sample was estimated by amplification of reference gene primers within the assay. To quantify the absolute abundance of each unique TCRbeta CDR3 rearrangement, sequence reads were collapsed and filtered. For each sample, productive Simpson clonality was calculated by taking the square root of Simpson's diversity index across productive rearrangements. TCRdb retrieved this table from immuneACCESS and kept in-frame rearrangements only. Not all clones are present; in checked studies, unresolved V genes account for under half, and no reason is known for the remainder. Clone size and the V and J calls come from that table; the DNA yielded D and trimming. The sample profile shows 120,000 or so clones; 85% to 90% of them were found once. The leading ten clones occupy approximately 6.6% of the sample.

The data belong to a study of blood T cell repertoires in COVID-19 (dated by TCRdb to about 2020). With regard to the full study: Samples from collaborators originated in the United States, Italy and Spain and spanned both the acute and convalescent phases of COVID-19. The prospective study material was composed of cDNA or gDNA derived from T cells, B-cell-depleted T cells, or PBMCs. Subjects who had been exposed to COVID-19, were actively infected with it, or had recovered from it provided the deeply sampled blood TCRbeta repertoires that made up the dataset. The repertoires were released in a freely available public database intended as a resource for research on the immune response to SARS-CoV-2. The samples were drawn from the first 160 participants of the ongoing ImmuneRACE study and from some 1,300 subjects provided by 6 global collaborators. Nearly every sample came with metadata listing a de-identified subject ID, COVID-19 status, age in years and sex. Where HLA class I and class II types were available, the types were taken from metadata supplied by the sample provider, not from assay-based typing. On the study overall, not on this receptor specifically: The amount of clinical and demographic metadata varied by source and participant and was provided uncurated.

Whole blood was collected in K2EDTA tubes by collaborating institutions according to the institutions' own protocols. For TCRbeta analysis, collaborators shipped samples in one of three forms: frozen whole blood, isolated PBMCs, or DNA extracted from either of those sample types. The sequence came from an older man with active or convalescent COVID-19. This chain joins TRBV6-2 or TRBV6-3 to TRBJ2-1, with 8 middle bases fitting TRBD2. What was sequenced was peripheral blood. This receptor has the CDR3 CASSYRTSGQENEQFF. The nucleotides read TGTGCCAGCAGTTATCGCACTAGCGGCCAGGAGAATGAGCAGTTCTTC.